Only one count was recorded for the clone carrying this TCR beta chain. The antigen remains undetermined. This specimen belongs to a study of T cell repertoires in ileal Crohn's disease. Study findings and constraints: Mucosal expansions were suggested to be mainly CD8 T cells. Compared with non-smokers, active smokers at surgery showed more clonal expansions.

Around 490 nanograms of biopsy DNA per sample underwent TCRB immunosequencing. Clones were read by immunoSEQ multiplex PCR, and TCRdb kept only the in-frame ones, dropping some. The sample has about 8,000 clones; 96% are singletons. The CDR3 is made up of 14 amino acids. CDR1 SGHRS and CDR2 YFSETQ come from the germline V gene. The germline V and J ends were trimmed by 2 bases and 4 bases, with 10 bases remaining between them. Patients were adults with ileal or ileocolonic Crohn's disease needing resection. The receptor was isolated from an adult with Crohn's disease. Sequencing was carried out using ileal tissue. The chain combines TRBV5-1 with TRBJ1-5; D may be TRBD1 (5 bases). The DNA of the CDR3 is TGCGCCAGCAGCTTATCAGGGTCAAATCAGCCCCAGCATTTT. Its translation: CASSLSGSNQPQHF. The complete variable domain, with remaining parts taken from reference TRBV5-1 and TRBJ1-5, reads KAGVTQTPRYLIKTRGQQVTLSCSPISGHRSVSWYQQTPGQGLQFLFEYFSETQRNKGNFPGRFSGRQFSNSRSEMNVSTLELGDSALYLCASSLSGSNQPQHFGDGTRLSIL.